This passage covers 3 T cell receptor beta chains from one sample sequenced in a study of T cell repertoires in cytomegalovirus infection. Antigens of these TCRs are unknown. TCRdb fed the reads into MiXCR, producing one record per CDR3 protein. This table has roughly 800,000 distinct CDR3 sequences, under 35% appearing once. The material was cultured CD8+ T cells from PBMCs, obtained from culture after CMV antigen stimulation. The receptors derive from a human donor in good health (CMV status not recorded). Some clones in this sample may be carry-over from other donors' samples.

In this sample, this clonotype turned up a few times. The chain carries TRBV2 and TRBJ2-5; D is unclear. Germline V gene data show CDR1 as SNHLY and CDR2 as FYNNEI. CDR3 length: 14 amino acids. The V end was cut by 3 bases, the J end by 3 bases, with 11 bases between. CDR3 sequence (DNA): TGTGCCAGCAGTGATCCCAGGATAGAAGAGACCCAGTACTTC. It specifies CASSDPRIEETQYF.

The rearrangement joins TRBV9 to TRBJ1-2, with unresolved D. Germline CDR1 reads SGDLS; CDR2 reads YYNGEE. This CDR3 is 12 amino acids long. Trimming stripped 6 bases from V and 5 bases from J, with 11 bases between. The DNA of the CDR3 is TGTGCCAGCAACCTGGGCGGGTATGGCTACACCTTC. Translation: CASNLGGYGYTF.

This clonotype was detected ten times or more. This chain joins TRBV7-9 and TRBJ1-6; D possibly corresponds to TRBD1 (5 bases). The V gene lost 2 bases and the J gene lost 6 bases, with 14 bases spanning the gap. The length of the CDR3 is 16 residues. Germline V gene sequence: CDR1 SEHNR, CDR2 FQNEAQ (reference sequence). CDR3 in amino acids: CASSLSPRQSNSPLHF. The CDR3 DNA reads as TGTGCCAGCAGCTTAAGTCCGAGACAGAGTAATTCACCCCTCCACTTT.